These 14 T cell receptor beta chains share one sample of origin, sequenced in a study of CD8 T cells in ankylosing spondylitis. No cognate antigen is known for these TCRs. From the 5' RACE reads, TCRdb called clonotypes with MiXCR, one entry per CDR3 protein. This sample has 130,000 or so distinct CDR3 sequences, with 17% found just once. Overall study findings and caveats: The study identified a TCR beta motif of fewer than 10 highly homologous variants that appeared characteristic of ankylosing spondylitis blood.

Sequencing was performed on blood, either unsorted or a sorted T cell fraction (not recorded which). These receptors all stem from a male donor with ankylosing spondylitis.

This clonotype turned up a few times. The DNA for the CDR3 is TGTGCCAGCAGTTGGGACTTCACAGATACGCAGTATTTT. It specifies CASSWDFTDTQYF. This chain connects TRBV12-3 or TRBV12-4 to TRBJ2-3; D is possibly TRBD2 (6 bases). V shed 4 bases and J shed 2 bases, with 7 bases lying between them. The CDR3 spans 13 residues.

V gene TRBV27 combines with J gene TRBJ2-1, with D perhaps matching TRBD2 (5 bases). Germline V CDR1 and CDR2: MNHEY, SMNVEV (reference sequence). With 4 bases removed from V and 5 bases from J, the gap between germline ends came to 12 bases. The CDR3 has 14 amino acids. CDR3 sequence reads: CASSSRTGHNEQFF. The CDR3 coding sequence is TGTGCCAGCAGTTCCCGGACTGGCCACAATGAGCAGTTCTTC.

The genes are TRBV4-3 and TRBJ2-1; D unresolved. This CDR3 is 15 amino acids long. Per the germline V gene, CDR1 is LGHNA and CDR2 is YSLEER. The V end lost 1 base, the J end lost 0 bases, and 7 bases lay between the germline ends. The chain's CDR3 is CASSQGRSSYNEQFF. The CDR3 DNA is TGCGCCAGCAGCCAAGGGCGGAGCTCCTACAATGAGCAGTTCTTC.

This clonotype was counted a few times. CDR3 loop: CASSYAGVGEQFF. The CDR3 region has the DNA TGTGCCAGCAGCTATGCGGGAGTAGGTGAGCAGTTCTTC. This rearrangement joins TRBV9 to TRBJ2-1; the match to TRBD2 covers 7 bases. Germline CDR1 is SGDLS and CDR2 is YYNGEE. Trimming cost V 4 bases and J 9 bases; bases outside gene matches: 7. CDR3 size: 13 residues.

The rearrangement joins TRBV27 to TRBJ2-7, with D unresolved. V lost 6 bases to trimming and J lost 2 bases, with 8 bases between them. The germline V gene encodes CDR1 MNHEY and CDR2 SMNVEV (reference sequence). The CDR3 loop spans 12 amino acids. As DNA, the CDR3 is TGTGCCAGCAGGGCGTCTCCCTACGAGCAGTACTTC. This gives the protein CASRASPYEQYF.

The genes are TRBV28 and TRBJ2-2; a weak D match, TRBD2 (6 bases). Deletions cut 3 bases from V and 7 bases from J, with 9 bases between. This CDR3 has 13 residues. In germline, CDR1 is MDHEN, CDR2 SYDVKM. DNA for the CDR3: TGTGCCAGCAGTTTGCGGGGTAGCGGGGAGCTGTTTTTT. This codes for CASSLRGSGELFF.

This clonotype was seen a few times. The J gene is TRBJ2-7, the V gene TRBV27; TRBD2 matches 11 bases. Germline values: CDR1 MNHEY, CDR2 SMNVEV (reference sequence). The V gene end was trimmed by 5 bases and the J gene end by 0 bases; junction bases not matched to a gene: 6. The CDR3 totals 16 residues. The CDR3, as DNA: TGTGCCAGCAGTGTCCTAGCGGGAGGCTCCTCCTACGAGCAGTACTTC. Protein product: CASSVLAGGSSYEQYF.

This clonotype has only a few counts. CDR3: CASSGGTSGRTGELFF. The CDR3 nucleotides read TGTGCCAGCAGCGGGGGGACTAGCGGGAGGACCGGGGAGCTGTTTTTT. The chain has TRBV9 and TRBJ2-2; 15 bases are a match to TRBD2. J gave up 5 bases and V 3 bases, and 2 bases lay outside the gene matches. Germline-derived CDR1 and CDR2 are SGDLS and YYNGEE. The CDR3 spans 16 residues.

The CDR3 DNA is TGTGCCAGCAGCCTACTCCACCTGAACACTGAAGCTTTCTTT. It is translated as CASSLLHLNTEAFF. This rearrangement joins TRBV14 to TRBJ1-1; the D is unclear. This CDR3 is built from 14 residues. Trimming pared 4 bases from V and 0 bases from J, leaving 9 bases between. Germline V gene data show CDR1 as SGHDN and CDR2 as FVKESK.

V is TRBV2 and J is TRBJ2-1, with D perhaps TRBD2 (6 bases). CDR3 size: 14 residues. Germline V lookup: CDR1 SNHLY, CDR2 FYNNEI. Trimming cost V 4 bases and J 7 bases, with 14 bases left between them. CDR3 nucleotides: TGTGCCAGCAGTGGGTGGGAGGCGGGGAATGAGCAGTTCTTC. Its protein is CASSGWEAGNEQFF.

The table lists this clonotype with many counts. V gene TRBV2 combines with J gene TRBJ2-7, with D tentatively TRBD2 (5 bases). Germline CDR1 and CDR2: SNHLY and FYNNEI. The length of the CDR3 is 10 residues. With 6 bases removed from V and 13 bases from J, the gap between germline ends came to 13 bases. This CDR3 reads CASRSLDSYF. DNA for the CDR3: TGTGCCAGCAGATCCCTGGACTCCTACTTC.

The V call is TRBV6-5, the J call TRBJ2-7, with D possibly matching TRBD1 (6 bases). CDR3 length: 17 amino acids. The germline gives CDR1 MNHEY, CDR2 SVGAGI. V was clipped by 0 bases and J by 5 bases, with 20 bases between them. DNA for the CDR3: TGTGCCAGCAGTTACTCGAATTTGTTTGACAGGACCAACGAGCAGTACTTC. As protein: CASSYSNLFDRTNEQYF.

This clonotype has more than one count but fewer than ten. The CDR3 is CATSSVSRGNQPQHF. In DNA form, the CDR3 reads TGTGCCACCAGCAGCGTTAGTCGTGGCAATCAGCCCCAGCATTTT. The chain couples TRBV15 to TRBJ1-5; no clear D. This CDR3 is 15 amino acids long. Between the trimmed V and J ends, which lost 3 bases and 2 bases, there was a span of 11 bases. Per germline, CDR1 LNHNV and CDR2 YYDKDF (reference sequence).

The J gene is TRBJ2-1, the V gene TRBV29-1; D gene unclear. Germline values: CDR1 SQVTM, CDR2 ANQGSEA. The CDR3 is 12 residues long. Trimming left V 2 bases short and J 3 bases short, with 5 bases between. This CDR3 reads CSVEIYYNEQFF. The CDR3 coding sequence is TGCAGCGTTGAAATCTACTACAATGAGCAGTTCTTC.